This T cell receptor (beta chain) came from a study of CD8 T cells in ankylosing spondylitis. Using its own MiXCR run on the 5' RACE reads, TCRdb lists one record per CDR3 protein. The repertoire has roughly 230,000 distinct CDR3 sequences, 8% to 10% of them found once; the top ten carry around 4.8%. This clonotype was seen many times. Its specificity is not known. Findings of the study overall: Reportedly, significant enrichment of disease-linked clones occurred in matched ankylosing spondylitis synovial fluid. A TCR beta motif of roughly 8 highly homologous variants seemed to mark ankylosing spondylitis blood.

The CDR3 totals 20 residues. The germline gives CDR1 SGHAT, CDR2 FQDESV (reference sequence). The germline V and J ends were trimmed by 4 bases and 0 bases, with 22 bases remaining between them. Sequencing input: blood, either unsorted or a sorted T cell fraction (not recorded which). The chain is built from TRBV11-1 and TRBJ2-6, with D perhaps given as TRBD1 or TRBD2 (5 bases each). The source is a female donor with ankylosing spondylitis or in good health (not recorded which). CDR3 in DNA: TGTGCCAGCAGCTCCTTCGTGGTGTTCGGGGCTACCTCTGGGGCCAACGTCCTGACTTTC. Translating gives CASSSFVVFGATSGANVLTF.